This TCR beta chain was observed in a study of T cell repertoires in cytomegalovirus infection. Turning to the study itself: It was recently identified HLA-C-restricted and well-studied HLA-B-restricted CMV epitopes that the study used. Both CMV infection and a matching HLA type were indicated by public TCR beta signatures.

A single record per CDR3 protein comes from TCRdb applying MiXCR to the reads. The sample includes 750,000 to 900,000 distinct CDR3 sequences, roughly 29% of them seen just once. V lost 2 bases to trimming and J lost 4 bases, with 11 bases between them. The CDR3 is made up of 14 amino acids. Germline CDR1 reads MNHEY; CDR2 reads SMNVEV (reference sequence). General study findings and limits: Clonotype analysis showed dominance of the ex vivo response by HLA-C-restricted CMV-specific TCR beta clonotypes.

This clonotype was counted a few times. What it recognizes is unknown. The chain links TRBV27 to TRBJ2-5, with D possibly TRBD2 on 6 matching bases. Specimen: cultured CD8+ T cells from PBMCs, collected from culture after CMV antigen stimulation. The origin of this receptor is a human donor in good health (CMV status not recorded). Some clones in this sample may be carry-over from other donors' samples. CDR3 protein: CASSLGVGGETQYF. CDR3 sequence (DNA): TGTGCCAGCAGTTTAGGCGTCGGGGGAGAGACCCAGTACTTC.